Included here is one TCR beta chain sequence, with context. The sample is drawn from a study of blood T cell repertoires in COVID-19. Profiling relied on immunoSEQ multiplex PCR, and the TCRdb table lists in-frame clones only, not all of them. The sample consists of 150,000 or so clones, roughly 88% of them appearing once. The ends lost 2 bases at V and 9 bases at J; junction bases unmatched: 7. CDR3 length: 15 residues. The germline V gene encodes CDR1 MDHEN and CDR2 SYDVKM. This sequence originates from a man aged 55-75 years with COVID-19, enrolled during active disease. The J gene is TRBJ1-6, the V gene TRBV28, with TRBD1 identical over 7 bases. Sequenced input: peripheral blood. In DNA form, the CDR3 reads TGTGCCAGCAGTTTAGACAGGGTTGGGTTTTCACCCCTCCACTTT. Translated, it gives CASSLDRVGFSPLHF.